This T cell receptor beta chain originates from a study of T cell clonotyping in hematopoietic cell transplantation. Study-wide findings and caveats: Pathologically expanded recipient clonotypes increased progressively from day 30 to day 180 as diversity fell.

This CDR3 is 15 amino acids long. The junction had 12 bases not matched to a gene; V was cut back by 6 bases and J by 4 bases. Germline V lookup: CDR1 SQVTM, CDR2 ANQGSEA. This clone was detected only a few times. Its specificity is not known. Some clones are missing from TCRdb's copy, which holds only in-frame ones; the method was immunoSEQ multiplex PCR. The sample contains a few thousand clones, roughly nine tenths of which appear only once. V gene TRBV29-1 combines with J gene TRBJ2-7; TRBD1 matches at 10 bases. The TCR sequence derives from a man aged 35-49 years in good health. Some clones in this sample may be carry-over from other donors' samples. Source material: peripheral blood mononuclear cells. The CDR3 sequence is CSVGVGQGVRYEQYF. CDR3 coding DNA: TGCAGCGTAGGGGTTGGACAGGGGGTAAGGTACGAGCAGTACTTC.